The 21 T cell receptor beta chains below come from one sample, sequenced in a study of CD8+CD57+ T cells in acquired aplastic anemia. Genomic DNA provided the template from which TCR beta VDJ and CDR3 profiles were obtained. TCRdb re-called the reads with MiXCR, one entry per CDR3 protein. The sample comprises about 190,000 distinct CDR3 sequences, more than 45% of which are singletons, and approximately 9.7% rests with the top ten. The sequenced patients had an expansion of CD8+CD57+ cells seen by flow cytometry. Sequencing was carried out using sorted CD4+, CD8+, or CD8+CD57+ T cells (not recorded which) from PBMCs. The receptors were gathered from a human donor with aplastic anemia.

With respect to this clonotype: A read error may produce the germline difference seen at one junction end. The V and J genes are TRBV15 and TRBJ2-5; no clear D. Per the germline V gene, CDR1 is LNHNV and CDR2 is YYDKDF (reference sequence). The CDR3 sequence is 13 residues long. The CDR3 region is CATSRRGQEAQYF. CDR3 sequence (DNA): TGTGCCACCAGCAGGCGTGGGCAAGAGGCCCAGTACTTC.

V gene TRBV6-2 or TRBV6-3 combines with J gene TRBJ1-4, with TRBD1 as a possible D gene (5 bases). Germline lookup yields CDR1 MNHEY and CDR2 SVGEGT. Trimming took 2 bases from V and 7 from J, leaving 11 bases between them. This CDR3 has 14 residues. CDR3 loop: CASSYVGRPEKLFF. CDR3 in DNA: TGTGCCAGCAGTTACGTGGGGCGTCCTGAAAAACTGTTTTTT.

In this sample, this clonotype turned up once. The chain is built from TRBV5-1 and TRBJ1-3; no clear D gene. This CDR3 comprises 15 residues. Germline CDR1 reads SGHRS; CDR2 reads YFSETQ. V lost 3 bases and J lost 0, with 10 bases in between. The CDR3 spells CASSYGQRSGNTIYF. The DNA of the CDR3 is TGCGCCAGCAGCTACGGGCAGCGCTCTGGAAACACCATATATTTT.

As regards this clonotype: A read error may account for a junction end that differs from germline. The chain employs TRBV10-3 and TRBJ2-1; D gene ambiguous. The germline gives CDR1 ENHRY, CDR2 SYGVKD. This CDR3 has 8 residues. The chain's CDR3 is CAISERFF. CDR3 DNA: TGTGCCATCAGTGAGCGGTTCTTC.

This clonotype was seen a few times. This chain connects TRBV15 to TRBJ2-1, with D maybe TRBD2 (5 bases). V was clipped by 0 bases and J by 6 bases, with 9 bases between them. The CDR3 extends over 14 amino acids. Germline CDR1 and CDR2: LNHNV and YYDKDF (reference sequence). The CDR3 DNA follows: TGTGCCACCAGCAGAGATATAGGACTCAATGAGCAGTTCTTC. Its protein is CATSRDIGLNEQFF.

The chain carries TRBV20-1 and TRBJ1-2; D is perhaps TRBD1 (6 bases). CDR1 and CDR2 from the germline V gene are DFQATT and SNEGSKA (reference sequence). The CDR3 is made up of 13 amino acids. V gave up 0 bases and J gave up 8 bases, with 13 bases separating them. The CDR3, as DNA: TGCAGTGCTAGAGATGGGGGGGCGTGGGGCTACACCTTC. Amino acid sequence: CSARDGGAWGYTF.

About this clonotype itself: A read error may be the cause here, since a much bigger clone is one base away. The chain combines TRBV20-1 with TRBJ1-1; tentative D call: TRBD1 (6 bases). Germline V lookup: CDR1 DFQATT, CDR2 SNEGSKA (reference sequence). Trimming pared 5 bases from V and 10 bases from J, leaving 14 bases between. The CDR3 spans 11 residues. The CDR3 DNA follows: TGCAGTGCTTTCCCGGGGACAAGAGCTTTCTTT. Amino acid sequence: CSAFPGTRAFF.

This clonotype occurred many times. This chain links TRBV12-3 or TRBV12-4 with TRBJ1-2; the D is unclear. The CDR3 consists of 13 residues. The V end was cut by 6 bases, the J end by 4 bases, with 12 bases between. CDR3 sequence (DNA): TGTGCCAGCAGGAAGGGTGGTAGCTATGGCTACACCTTC. It translates to CASRKGGSYGYTF.

This clonotype was observed many times. The chain uses TRBV6-6 and TRBJ2-1; 9 bases align to TRBD2. Germline V lookup: CDR1 MNHNY, CDR2 SVGAGI (reference sequence). Losses at the gene ends were 2 bases for V and 6 bases for J; bases not matched to a gene: 5. The CDR3 is 15 amino acids. The CDR3 loop reads CASSYAGGPPNEQFF. The CDR3 nucleotides are TGTGCCAGCAGTTACGCGGGAGGGCCCCCCAATGAGCAGTTCTTC.

This clonotype was seen a handful of times. As DNA, the CDR3 is TGTGCCTGGAGTCCAGGGGTAGAGACCCAGTACTTC. It encodes CAWSPGVETQYF. The chain joins TRBV30 to TRBJ2-5; TRBD1 is a possible D gene (6 bases). This CDR3 is 12 amino acids long. Trimming pared 2 bases from V and 4 bases from J, leaving 8 bases between. The germline CDR1 and CDR2 sequences are GTSNPN and SVGIG (reference sequence).

This clonotype was counted only a few times. The V and J genes are TRBV27 and TRBJ1-1; D call uncertain. CDR3 length equals 13 residues. The V end lost 4 bases, the J end lost 0 bases, and 6 bases lay between the germline ends. Germline V lookup: CDR1 MNHEY, CDR2 SMNVEV (reference sequence). CDR3 in DNA: TGTGCCAGCAGTTGGAGAGTGAACACTGAAGCTTTCTTT. Residues: CASSWRVNTEAFF.

This CDR3 is CSVTTGANYGYTF. The CDR3 nucleotides read TGCAGCGTAACGACAGGAGCTAACTATGGCTACACCTTC. This rearrangement joins TRBV29-1 to TRBJ1-2; a possible D gene is TRBD1 (6 bases). The CDR3 length is 13 residues. Between the trimmed V and J ends, which lost 6 bases and 0 bases, there was a span of 11 bases. Per the germline V gene, CDR1 is SQVTM and CDR2 is ANQGSEA.

The chain is built from TRBV7-9 and TRBJ1-2; 11 bases fit TRBD1. Trimming at V came to 4 bases and at J to 7 bases, leaving 5 bases not matched to a gene. In germline, CDR1 is SEHNR, CDR2 FQNEAQ (reference sequence). The CDR3 extends over 14 amino acids. The CDR3 reads CASSSRTGGSGYTF. The CDR3 DNA reads as TGTGCCAGCAGCTCCCGGACAGGGGGCTCTGGCTACACCTTC.

The table lists this clonotype with many counts. The chain links TRBV5-8 to TRBJ2-5; D possibly corresponds to TRBD1 (5 bases). Per germline, CDR1 SGHTS and CDR2 YDEGEE. Trimming left V 4 bases short and J 3 bases short, with 13 bases between. The CDR3 covers 14 residues. CDR3 bases: TGTGCCAGCAGCCTGGGCGGACAAGAAGAGACCCAGTACTTC. Its translation: CASSLGGQEETQYF.

The V gene is TRBV10-3, the J gene TRBJ2-7; 9 bases fit TRBD1. Germline loops: CDR1 ENHRY, CDR2 SYGVKD. V lost 6 bases to trimming and J lost 5 bases; unmatched junction nucleotides: 11. CDR3 size: 15 residues. The CDR3 nucleotides are TGTGCCATCAGGGCCGGGACAGGGAAGACCGACGAGCAGTACTTC. Translation gives CAIRAGTGKTDEQYF.

This clonotype was counted ten times or more. The V gene is TRBV6-1, the J gene TRBJ2-7; 14 positions agree with TRBD2. The CDR3 spans 16 residues. J gave up 0 bases and V 6 bases, and 4 bases lay outside the gene matches. Per germline, CDR1 MNHNS and CDR2 SASEGT. CDR3 DNA: TGTGCCAGCAGACCTGGGACTAGCGGGAGCTCCTACGAGCAGTACTTC. Its protein product is CASRPGTSGSSYEQYF.

Only a few counts were recorded for this clonotype. This rearrangement joins TRBV20-1 to TRBJ2-7; a possible D gene is TRBD2 (5 bases). Germline lookup yields CDR1 DFQATT and CDR2 SNEGSKA (reference sequence). The CDR3 has 12 residues. With 3 bases removed from V and 3 bases from J, the gap between germline ends came to 9 bases. The CDR3: CSASLRDYEQYF. DNA for the CDR3: TGCAGTGCTAGTCTCCGGGACTACGAGCAGTACTTC.

V is TRBV20-1 and J is TRBJ1-2, with 11 bases that match TRBD1. Unmatched junction bases numbered 9, after V lost 1 base and J lost 8 bases. The CDR3 is made up of 15 amino acids. In germline, CDR1 is DFQATT, CDR2 SNEGSKA (reference sequence). The CDR3 bases are TGCAGTGCTAGAGCCACCGGGACAGGGGGTTACGGCTACACCTTC. Its translation is CSARATGTGGYGYTF.

This clonotype was recorded many times. This chain joins TRBV6-1 and TRBJ1-2; D uncertain. Trimming shortened V by 7 bases and J by 4 bases, and 22 bases separated the two germline ends. This CDR3 has 16 amino acids. Looked up from germline, CDR1 is MNHNS and CDR2 is SASEGT. Here the CDR3 DNA reads TGTGCCAGCAACTCCGGGTCGGCCCGATATATCTATGGCTACACCTTC. Translating gives CASNSGSARYIYGYTF.

This clonotype came up a few times. The rearrangement uses TRBV25-1 and TRBJ2-3; 13 bases align to TRBD2. Germline V lookup: CDR1 MGHDK, CDR2 SYGVNS. The CDR3 runs 17 residues. The ends lost 6 bases at V and 4 bases at J; junction bases unmatched: 10. As DNA, the CDR3 is TGTGCCAGCAGCGACCTTGGACTAGCGGGAGTAGCAGATACGCAGTATTTT. Translating it yields CASSDLGLAGVADTQYF.

Comment on this clonotype: This may be a read error: a much more frequent sequence differs by one nucleotide. The conserved closing phenylalanine or tryptophan is absent in this CDR3, likely reflecting a read error. In DNA, the CDR3 is TGTGCCAGCAGCCCGGAGGGGGATAACTATGGCTACACCCTC. It specifies CASSPEGDNYGYTL. The rearrangement joins TRBV11-3 to TRBJ1-2, with D maybe TRBD1 (6 bases). CDR1 is SGHNT and CDR2 is YENEEA in the germline V gene. V was shortened by 5 bases and J by 1 base, with 11 bases between the two germline ends. The CDR3 sequence is 14 residues long.